The rows below give T cell receptor beta chains drawn from one sample of a study of shared clonotypes between healthy human individuals. Measured with immunoSEQ multiplex PCR; TCRdb has only the in-frame clones, and not every one. The repertoire holds about 2.1 million clones, about 93% seen once, with approximately 1.7% in the top ten. Sequencing used naive CD8+ T cells from PBMCs. Receptors originate from a man aged 18 to 29 in good health. Some clones in this sample may be carry-over from other donors' samples. The CDR3 runs from the conserved cysteine through the conserved F or W. Fields, in order: CDR3 protein, V gene, J gene, clone size. Only part of the rows carry a size: once, few, many, or a class if the clone is expanded.

cdr3_aa: CASSPLPGQGLNEQFF; v_call: TRBV28; j_call: TRBJ2-1; clone_size: -
cdr3_aa: CASSLYLGDGYTF; v_call: TRBV28; j_call: TRBJ1-2; clone_size: -
cdr3_aa: CARPGQGRKKLFF; v_call: TRBV25-1; j_call: TRBJ1-4; clone_size: -
cdr3_aa: CASSGTGRNEKLFF; v_call: TRBV10-2; j_call: TRBJ1-4; clone_size: few
cdr3_aa: CASSLRDRVNTEAFF; v_call: TRBV19; j_call: TRBJ1-1; clone_size: -
cdr3_aa: CASSQDQVAEPYEQYF; v_call: TRBV4-3; j_call: TRBJ2-7; clone_size: -
cdr3_aa: CASTLNMNTEAFF; v_call: TRBV19; j_call: TRBJ1-1; clone_size: -
cdr3_aa: CASSFGTGGTEAFF; v_call: TRBV13; j_call: TRBJ1-1; clone_size: few
cdr3_aa: CASSPPGQGLEAFF; v_call: TRBV6-6; j_call: TRBJ1-1; clone_size: -
cdr3_aa: CASSQDGWGLSTGELFF; v_call: TRBV4-3; j_call: TRBJ2-2; clone_size: -
cdr3_aa: CASSQANYPMNTEAFF; v_call: TRBV4-1; j_call: TRBJ1-1; clone_size: once
cdr3_aa: CAVSPGSSYEQYF; v_call: TRBV27; j_call: TRBJ2-7; clone_size: -
cdr3_aa: CASSRQLHEAFF; v_call: TRBV7-9; j_call: TRBJ1-1; clone_size: -
cdr3_aa: CSVELPLSYEQCF; v_call: TRBV29-1; j_call: TRBJ2-7; clone_size: -
cdr3_aa: CASRSSYNEQFF; v_call: TRBV28; j_call: TRBJ2-1; clone_size: few
cdr3_aa: CASSLVGSTDTQYF; v_call: TRBV28; j_call: TRBJ2-3; clone_size: -
cdr3_aa: CASSWTGATEAFF; v_call: TRBV27; j_call: TRBJ1-1; clone_size: few
cdr3_aa: CASSSSHFFQRENTGELFF; v_call: TRBV11-2; j_call: TRBJ2-2; clone_size: -
cdr3_aa: CASSHRRSRPEDTQYF; v_call: TRBV28; j_call: TRBJ2-3; clone_size: -
cdr3_aa: CASSSTGDNTEAFF; v_call: TRBV5-1; j_call: TRBJ1-1; clone_size: -
cdr3_aa: CASSHWETNTEAFF; v_call: TRBV5-1; j_call: TRBJ1-1; clone_size: -
cdr3_aa: CASSELGSGLAGGPSTGELFF; v_call: TRBV10-2; j_call: TRBJ2-2; clone_size: once
cdr3_aa: CASSIRDSAGYEQYF; v_call: TRBV19; j_call: TRBJ2-7; clone_size: -
cdr3_aa: CASSLGGGQSGANVLTF; v_call: TRBV7-8; j_call: TRBJ2-6; clone_size: once
cdr3_aa: CAIRTANTEAFF; v_call: TRBV10-3; j_call: TRBJ1-1; clone_size: -
cdr3_aa: CASSPLAAGSYNEQFF; v_call: TRBV7-3; j_call: TRBJ2-1; clone_size: -
cdr3_aa: CASSTPRRDPYEQYF; v_call: TRBV5-1; j_call: TRBJ2-7; clone_size: -
cdr3_aa: CASSSLGVGGAKNIQYF; v_call: TRBV7-2; j_call: TRBJ2-4; clone_size: -
cdr3_aa: CASSFPGTRFYEQYF; v_call: TRBV27; j_call: TRBJ2-7; clone_size: -
cdr3_aa: CASSKTGADTEAFF; v_call: TRBV21-1; j_call: TRBJ1-1; clone_size: -
cdr3_aa: CASSYGSTDTQYF; v_call: TRBV6-6; j_call: TRBJ2-3; clone_size: -
cdr3_aa: CASSYSGGFNNEQFF; v_call: TRBV6-5; j_call: TRBJ2-1; clone_size: -
cdr3_aa: CASRARQGYTDTQYF; v_call: TRBV28; j_call: TRBJ2-3; clone_size: -
cdr3_aa: CASSFGQENYEQYF; v_call: TRBV27; j_call: TRBJ2-7; clone_size: -
cdr3_aa: CASSPTGFGSYGYTF; v_call: TRBV7-9; j_call: TRBJ1-2; clone_size: -
cdr3_aa: CASSFGNEKLFF; v_call: TRBV11-2; j_call: TRBJ1-4; clone_size: -
cdr3_aa: CSAIPGYEQYF; v_call: TRBV20-1; j_call: TRBJ2-7; clone_size: -
cdr3_aa: CASSPHRGPPYGYTF; v_call: TRBV28; j_call: TRBJ1-2; clone_size: -
cdr3_aa: CASSFGQTTDTQYF; v_call: TRBV5-6; j_call: TRBJ2-3; clone_size: -
cdr3_aa: CASSLVSGANVLTF; v_call: TRBV7-3; j_call: TRBJ2-6; clone_size: -
cdr3_aa: CASGQGVNNQPQHF; v_call: TRBV28; j_call: TRBJ1-5; clone_size: -
cdr3_aa: CASSSPGQGSYEQYF; v_call: TRBV28; j_call: TRBJ2-7; clone_size: -
cdr3_aa: CASSPGTSRQETQYF; v_call: TRBV19; j_call: TRBJ2-5; clone_size: -
cdr3_aa: CASSSLAGSQETQYF; v_call: TRBV28; j_call: TRBJ2-5; clone_size: -
cdr3_aa: CASSLGTGGLDEQFF; v_call: TRBV27; j_call: TRBJ2-1; clone_size: -
cdr3_aa: CASSRDGTSVYEQFF; v_call: TRBV11-2; j_call: TRBJ2-1; clone_size: -
cdr3_aa: CAHSLPEGLNTEAFF; v_call: TRBV5-8; j_call: TRBJ1-1; clone_size: -
cdr3_aa: CASSDRTDLNYGYTF; v_call: TRBV9; j_call: TRBJ1-2; clone_size: -
cdr3_aa: CASSPSGSAYNEQFF; v_call: TRBV18; j_call: TRBJ2-1; clone_size: once
cdr3_aa: CASSQVGTIYNEQFF; v_call: TRBV14; j_call: TRBJ2-1; clone_size: -
cdr3_aa: CASSLSAGPFSDEQYF; v_call: TRBV27; j_call: TRBJ2-7; clone_size: -
cdr3_aa: CASSGRLWRDGPTGELFF; v_call: TRBV2; j_call: TRBJ2-2; clone_size: -
cdr3_aa: CASSYEYNYEQYF; v_call: TRBV6-5; j_call: TRBJ2-7; clone_size: once
cdr3_aa: CASSSVGPHSWETQYF; v_call: TRBV27; j_call: TRBJ2-5; clone_size: -